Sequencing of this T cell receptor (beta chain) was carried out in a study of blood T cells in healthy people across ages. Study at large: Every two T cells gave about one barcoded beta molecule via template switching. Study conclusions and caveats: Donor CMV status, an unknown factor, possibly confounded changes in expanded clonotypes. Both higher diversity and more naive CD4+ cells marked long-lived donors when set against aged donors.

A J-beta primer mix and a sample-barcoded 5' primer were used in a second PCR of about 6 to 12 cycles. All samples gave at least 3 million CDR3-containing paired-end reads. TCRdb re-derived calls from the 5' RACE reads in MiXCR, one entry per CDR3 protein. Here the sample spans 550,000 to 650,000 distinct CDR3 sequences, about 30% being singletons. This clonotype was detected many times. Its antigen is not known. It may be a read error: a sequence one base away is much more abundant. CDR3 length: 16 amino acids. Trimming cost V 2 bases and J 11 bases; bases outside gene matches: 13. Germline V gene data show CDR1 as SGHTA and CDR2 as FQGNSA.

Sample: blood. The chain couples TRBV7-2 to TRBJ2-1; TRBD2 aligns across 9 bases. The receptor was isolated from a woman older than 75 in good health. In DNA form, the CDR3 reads TGTGCCAGCAGCTTAACCCCCGGGACTAGCTCAAGTAAGCAGTTCTTC. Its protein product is CASSLTPGTSSSKQFF.